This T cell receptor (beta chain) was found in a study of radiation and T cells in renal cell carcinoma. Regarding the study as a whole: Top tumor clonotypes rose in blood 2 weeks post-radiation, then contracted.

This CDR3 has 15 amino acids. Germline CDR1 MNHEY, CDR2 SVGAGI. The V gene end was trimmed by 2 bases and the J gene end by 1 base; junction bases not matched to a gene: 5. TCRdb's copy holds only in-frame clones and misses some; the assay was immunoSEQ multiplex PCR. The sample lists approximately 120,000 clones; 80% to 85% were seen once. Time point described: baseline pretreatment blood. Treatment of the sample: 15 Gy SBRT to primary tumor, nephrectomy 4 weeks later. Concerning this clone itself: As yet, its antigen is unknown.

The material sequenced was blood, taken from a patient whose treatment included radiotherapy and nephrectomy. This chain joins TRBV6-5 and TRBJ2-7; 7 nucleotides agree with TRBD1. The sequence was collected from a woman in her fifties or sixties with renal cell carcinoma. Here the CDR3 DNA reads TGTGCCAGCAGTTACCGACAGGGCCTGTCCTACGAGCAGTACTTC. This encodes CASSYRQGLSYEQYF.